The 28 T cell receptor beta chains reported below all come from one sample, sequenced in a study of T-cell reconstitution after alpha-beta-depleted transplantation in children. Findings and caveats of the study: The authors attributed T-cell counts and diversity one year after transplant mostly to newly produced T cells.

Their cognate antigens are unknown. The TCRbeta library incorporated unique molecular identifiers. TCRdb passed the PCR reads through MiXCR, listing each CDR3 protein once. The table includes about 300,000 distinct CDR3 sequences, over 7.5% detected once. This specimen consisted of peripheral blood, obtained 360 days after TCRalphabeta/CD19-depleted stem cell transplant. These receptor sequences come from a female patient aged 2-10 years who had a stem cell transplant for Fanconi anemia, so the T cells may come from the graft donor.

In its sample, this clonotype was seen a few times. The chain joins TRBV30 to TRBJ1-4, with D unresolved. V was pared by 3 bases and J by 8 bases, with 7 bases between. There are 11 residues in the CDR3. CDR1 is GTSNPN and CDR2 is SVGIG in the germline V gene (reference sequence). The CDR3 DNA is TGTGCCTGGAGCGCGACAGAAAAACTGTTTTTT. Amino acids: CAWSATEKLFF.

This clonotype was detected many times. V and J are TRBV21-1 and TRBJ1-1; the table's D call, TRBD1, was not checked against the DNA. TRBV21-1 counts as a pseudogene. The CDR3 covers 13 residues. Written as DNA, the CDR3 is TGTGCCAGCAGCAAAGCAGTTGACAGGGGAGCTTTCTTT. Residues: CASSKAVDRGAFF.

This clonotype was seen many times. The CDR3 region is CAIRETGSETQYF. The CDR3 DNA follows: TGTGCCATCAGAGAAACAGGGTCGGAGACCCAGTACTTC. The genes are TRBV10-3 and TRBJ2-5; D is possibly TRBD1 (6 bases). CDR1 and CDR2 from the germline V gene are ENHRY and SYGVKD. V dropped 6 bases and J dropped 5 bases, with 13 bases sitting between them. This CDR3 is built from 13 residues.

This clonotype was seen ten or more times. The chain uses TRBV21-1 and TRBJ2-3; the table's D call TRBD1 went unverified against the DNA. TRBV21-1 is a recognized pseudogene. The CDR3 spans 20 residues. The CDR3 sequence is CASSKVPKRDRGSRTDTQYF. In DNA form, the CDR3 reads TGTGCCAGCAGCAAAGTCCCTAAGCGGGACAGGGGGAGTCGCACAGATACGCAGTATTTT.

The chain recombines TRBV18 with TRBJ1-1, with TRBD1 as a possible D gene (5 bases). Germline V gives CDR1 KGHSH, CDR2 LQKENI. The CDR3 runs 13 residues. V was clipped by 5 bases and J by 4 bases, with 11 bases between them. The CDR3 protein is CASSDSRGTEAFF. The CDR3 DNA is TGTGCCAGCTCAGATTCGAGGGGCACTGAAGCTTTCTTT.

This clonotype turned up a few times. V and J are TRBV20-1 and TRBJ2-7; 9 positions agree with TRBD1. J was trimmed by 7 bases and V by 6 bases; bases with no gene match: 10. Germline CDR1 and CDR2: DFQATT and SNEGSKA (reference sequence). This CDR3 contains 13 residues. The CDR3 coding sequence is TGCAGTGCCATACAGGGGGCGCCGGGGGAGCAGTACTTC. Translation gives CSAIQGAPGEQYF.

This clonotype was observed a handful of times. The rearrangement joins TRBV28 to TRBJ1-1; D uncertain. Germline CDR1 is MDHEN and CDR2 is SYDVKM. V was clipped by 6 bases and J by 0 bases, with 11 bases between them. The CDR3 runs 14 residues. CDR3 loop: CASSPPRVNTEAFF. The CDR3 DNA is TGTGCCAGCAGCCCCCCGCGGGTGAACACTGAAGCTTTCTTT.

In its sample, this clonotype was seen once. This rearrangement joins TRBV19 to TRBJ2-1; 11 bases map to TRBD1. CDR3 length: 15 residues. The V gene's germline CDR1 is LNHDA and CDR2 SQIVND (reference sequence). The V gene end was trimmed by 9 bases and the J gene end by 9 bases; junction bases not matched to a gene: 13. CDR3: CASRPRDRGEVEQFF. The CDR3 DNA follows: TGTGCCAGCCGCCCCCGGGACAGGGGGGAGGTTGAGCAGTTCTTC.

This clonotype occurred many times. V usage is TRBV13 and J usage is TRBJ2-2; D ambiguous. The CDR3 is made up of 13 amino acids. Germline V lookup: CDR1 PRHDT, CDR2 FYEKMQ (reference sequence). V dropped 4 bases and J dropped 0 bases, with 3 bases sitting between them. The CDR3 reads CASSSTNTGELFF. CDR3 coding DNA: TGTGCCAGCAGCTCTACGAACACCGGGGAGCTGTTTTTT.

This clonotype was detected many times. The CDR3 here is CASSLGFLSGGSYNEQFF. CDR3 bases: TGTGCCAGCAGCTTAGGGTTCCTAAGCGGGGGATCCTACAATGAGCAGTTCTTC. This chain joins TRBV7-3 and TRBJ2-1; 8 bases fit TRBD2. Germline V gives CDR1 SGHTA, CDR2 FQGTGA. J lost 1 base, V lost 2 bases, and 10 bases had no gene match. The CDR3 is 18 amino acids.

This clonotype occurred many times. The V gene is TRBV4-2, the J gene TRBJ2-1; no reliable D call. CDR1 and CDR2 (germline): LGHNA, YNFKEQ. This CDR3 is built from 15 residues. V was trimmed by 2 bases and J by 6 bases, leaving 14 bases between them. The DNA of the CDR3 is TGTGCCAGCAGCCAAAACGTGGTCTCCATCAATGAGCAGTTCTTC. As protein: CASSQNVVSINEQFF.

Notes on this clonotype: One end of the junction does not line up with germline, which may come from a read error. V and J are TRBV5-1 and TRBJ2-3; 10 nucleotides match TRBD2. The CDR3 runs 16 residues. From germline, CDR1 is SGHRS and CDR2 YFSETQ. Here the CDR3 reads CAISSRTSGGTDTQYF. CDR3 bases: TGCGCCATCAGCTCCCGGACTAGCGGAGGCACAGATACGCAGTATTTT.

Only a few counts were recorded for this clonotype. The chain has TRBV6-1 and TRBJ2-2, with 9 bases that match TRBD2. The CDR3 consists of 14 residues. In germline, CDR1 is MNHNS, CDR2 SASEGT. V dropped 6 bases and J dropped 8; count of bases not matched to a gene: 7. The CDR3 sequence is CASRVAGEQGELFF. The CDR3 DNA reads TGTGCCAGCAGGGTAGCGGGAGAGCAGGGGGAGCTGTTTTTT.

V is TRBV10-3 and J is TRBJ2-3; 9 bases fit TRBD1. Looked up from germline, CDR1 is ENHRY and CDR2 is SYGVKD. The V segment lost 10 bases and the J segment 8 bases; nucleotides outside the gene matches: 22. The CDR3 sequence is 17 residues long. The CDR3 here is CATPGTGLTSRPGTQYF. The CDR3 DNA sequence: TGTGCCACACCCGGGACAGGGTTGACTAGCCGACCGGGTACGCAGTATTTT.

This clonotype was counted ten times or more. V usage is TRBV5-1 and J usage is TRBJ2-5, with 11 bases aligning to TRBD1. Germline lookup yields CDR1 SGHRS and CDR2 YFSETQ. The CDR3 sequence is 15 residues long. The ends lost 0 bases at V and 4 bases at J; junction bases unmatched: 2. The CDR3: CASSLAGTGGETQYF. DNA for the CDR3: TGCGCCAGCAGCTTGGCCGGGACAGGGGGAGAGACCCAGTACTTC.

In this sample, this clonotype turned up many times. V is TRBV20-1 and J is TRBJ2-5; 12 positions match TRBD2. CDR3 length: 17 amino acids. Trimming removed 4 bases from V and 2 bases from J; junction bases left unmatched: 11. The germline V gene has CDR1 DFQATT and CDR2 SNEGSKA (reference sequence). CDR3: CSATPSGGATTQETQYF. The CDR3 bases are TGCAGTGCTACCCCTAGCGGGGGGGCCACAACTCAAGAGACCCAGTACTTC.

This clonotype was observed a handful of times. DNA of the CDR3: TGTGCCAGCAGCTTGTTCCTGGGACAGGATAATGAAAAACTGTTTTTT. Protein sequence: CASSLFLGQDNEKLFF. V usage is TRBV7-8 and J usage is TRBJ1-4; TRBD1 matches 8 bases. V lost 3 bases, J lost 4 bases, and 7 bases stayed unmatched. Germline V CDR1 and CDR2: SGHVS, FQNEAQ. This CDR3 region has 16 residues. Using reference TRBV7-8 and TRBJ1-4 for the parts outside the CDR3, the full variable domain is GAGVSQSPRYKVAKRGQDVALRCDPISGHVSLFWYQQALGQGPEFLTYFQNEAQLDKSGLPSDRFFAERPEGSVSTLKIQRTQQEDSAVYLCASSLFLGQDNEKLFFGSGTQLSVL.

This clonotype was seen a few times. V and J are TRBV19 and TRBJ2-3; D is unclear. The CDR3 runs to 14 residues. Trimming cost V 3 bases and J 2 bases, with 9 bases left between them. Germline V gives CDR1 LNHDA, CDR2 SQIVND (reference sequence). DNA of the CDR3: TGTGCCAGTAGTATCAGTCAGCCCACAGATACGCAGTATTTT. Amino acids: CASSISQPTDTQYF.

The chain employs TRBV2 and TRBJ1-6; D gene uncertain. Germline CDR1 SNHLY, CDR2 FYNNEI. Trimming left V 4 bases short and J 8 bases short, with 6 bases between. This CDR3 region has 12 residues. CDR3 amino acids: CASSVGYSPLHF. CDR3 in DNA: TGTGCCAGCAGTGTTGGGTATTCACCCCTCCACTTT.

There are many counts of this clonotype. The genes are TRBV7-2 and TRBJ2-3; maybe TRBD2 (5 bases). V lost 5 bases, J lost 3 bases, and 12 bases lay in between. The CDR3 has 14 residues. CDR1 is SGHTA, CDR2 FQGNSA, per germline. Here the CDR3 DNA reads TGTGCCAGCAGCATAAGGACGGGAACAGATACGCAGTATTTT. Translating gives CASSIRTGTDTQYF.

This clonotype was seen repeatedly, ten times or more. The CDR3 loop is CASSRLGSNSGSYNEQFF. The CDR3 region has the DNA TGTGCCAGCAGCCGTCTAGGTTCCAATTCGGGCTCCTACAATGAGCAGTTCTTC. The chain joins TRBV4-2 to TRBJ2-1; no firm D call. V was shortened by 4 bases and J by 0 bases, with 19 bases between the two germline ends. Germline V CDR1 and CDR2: LGHNA, YNFKEQ. The CDR3 covers 18 residues.

This clonotype was observed at least ten times. CDR3 loop: CASSVATSGRLNEQFF. The CDR3 bases are TGCGCCAGCAGCGTGGCCACTAGCGGGAGACTCAATGAGCAGTTCTTC. The chain joins TRBV5-1 to TRBJ2-1; 11 nucleotides align to TRBD2. Looked up from germline, CDR1 is SGHRS and CDR2 is YFSETQ. The J segment lost 6 bases and the V segment lost 4 bases, leaving 9 bases of the junction unmatched. This CDR3 is built from 16 residues.

In its sample, this clonotype was seen many times. V gene TRBV5-1 combines with J gene TRBJ1-1; TRBD1 is a possible D gene (5 bases). The CDR3 spans 15 residues. Germline CDR1 is SGHRS and CDR2 is YFSETQ. V dropped 0 bases and J dropped 4 bases, with 13 bases sitting between them. The CDR3 protein is CASSLERVGATEAFF. The DNA of the CDR3 is TGCGCCAGCAGCTTGGAAAGGGTTGGGGCCACTGAAGCTTTCTTT. Full variable domain (remainder filled in from reference TRBV5-1 and TRBJ1-1): KAGVTQTPRYLIKTRGQQVTLSCSPISGHRSVSWYQQTPGQGLQFLFEYFSETQRNKGNFPGRFSGRQFSNSRSEMNVSTLELGDSALYLCASSLERVGATEAFFGQGTRLTVV.

This clonotype has at least ten counts. This chain joins TRBV15 and TRBJ2-5; D is uncertain. The CDR3 is 12 amino acids. Trimming shortened V by 1 base and J by 1 base, and 1 base separated the two germline ends. The germline V gene has CDR1 LNHNV and CDR2 YYDKDF (reference sequence). The CDR3 sequence: CATSRVQETQYF. Written as DNA, the CDR3 is TGTGCCACCAGCAGAGTCCAAGAGACCCAGTACTTC. Combining the CDR3 with reference TRBV15 and TRBJ2-5 gives the whole variable domain DAMVIQNPRYQVTQFGKPVTLSCSQTLNHNVMYWYQQKSSQAPKLLFHYYDKDFNNEADTPDNFQSRRPNTSFCFLDIRSPGLGDTAMYLCATSRVQETQYFGPGTRLLVL.

Ten or more counts support this clonotype. The chain joins TRBV24-1 to TRBJ2-1; maybe TRBD2 (5 bases). The CDR3 extends over 13 amino acids. V was shortened by 5 bases and J by 12 bases, with 16 bases between the two germline ends. Per germline, CDR1 KGHDR and CDR2 SFDVKD. The CDR3: CATSGRSGYGQFF. DNA for the CDR3: TGTGCCACCAGTGGGAGATCGGGATACGGGCAGTTCTTC.

CDR3 loop: CASSFGQGPNQPQHF. The CDR3 DNA reads TGTGCCAGCAGCTTTGGACAGGGGCCGAATCAGCCCCAGCATTTT. The chain links TRBV7-8 to TRBJ1-5, with 9 bases aligning to TRBD1. Germline CDR1 SGHVS, CDR2 FQNEAQ. V shed 3 bases, J shed 4 bases, and the junction held 4 bases outside the gene matches. The CDR3 totals 15 residues.

The V and J genes are TRBV28 and TRBJ2-7; a weak D match, TRBD2 (5 bases). Trimming took off 4 bases at V and 2 bases at J, with 12 bases between the two ends. The CDR3 spans 14 residues. CDR1 MDHEN and CDR2 SYDVKM come from the germline V gene. The CDR3 DNA reads TGTGCCAGCAGTTCGGGATGGGGAACCTACGAGCAGTACGTC. Encoded protein: CASSSGWGTYEQYV.

This clonotype occurred a few times. In DNA form, the CDR3 reads TGTGCCAGCAGCTTGGAGCCGGGGACACGGGTCTATGATGACACCTTC. As protein: CASSLEPGTRVYDDTF. The chain employs TRBV5-5 and TRBJ1-2; TRBD1 might be the D (6 bases). V gave up 0 bases and J gave up 12 bases, with 24 bases separating them. Germline V gene sequence: CDR1 SGHKS, CDR2 YYEKEE (reference sequence). The CDR3 extends over 16 amino acids.